These T cell receptor beta chains were read from a single sample in a study of blood T cell repertoires in COVID-19. Sequenced by immunoSEQ multiplex PCR; TCRdb stores in-frame clones only, minus some. The sample carries just under 250,000 clones, 75% to 90% recorded once. The specimen sequenced was PBMCs or T cells enriched from blood (not recorded which). The receptor source for this set is a woman under 40 who had recovered from COVID-19. CDR3s leave out the opening cysteine and the closing phenylalanine or tryptophan.

TRBJ1-5 | 13 | TRBV10-3 | AISVGQLSNQPQH
TRBJ2-1 | 13 | TRBV3-1/TRBV3-2 | ASSQGLADNNEQF
TRBJ2-1 | 13 | TRBV2 | ASSVAGAGYNEQF
TRBJ2-7 | 12 | TRBV28 | ASSPTGAAYEQY
TRBJ2-5 | 13 | TRBV7-9 | ASSPRGRGMETQY
TRBJ2-1 | 13 | TRBV4-2 | ASSQDRVSYNEQF
TRBJ1-1 | 12 | TRBV19 | ASSQQGSGTEAF
TRBJ1-5 | 12 | TRBV28 | ASNPTLQGRPQH
TRBJ1-1 | 8 | TRBV10-3 | ATGGTEAF
TRBJ2-1 | 13 | TRBV9 | ASSVGDTFEVSQF
TRBJ1-1 | 9 | TRBV30 | AWSTGPLRF
TRBJ2-2 | 12 | TRBV2 | ASGSGGYTGELF
TRBJ1-4 | 11 | TRBV30 | AWSVIAGEKLF
TRBJ1-1 | 13 | TRBV28 | ASSLTAGSNTEAF
TRBJ2-1 | 11 | TRBV28 | ATWGGTHNEQF
TRBJ1-2 | 14 | TRBV4-3 | ASSQDWGGARYGYT
TRBJ2-7 | 13 | TRBV27 | ASADRQGVAYEQY
TRBJ2-7 | 14 | TRBV5-1 | ASSGVTGTGPYEQY
TRBJ2-1 | 15 | TRBV5-1 | ASSLYRLAGVQGEQF
TRBJ1-1 | 13 | TRBV4-3 | ASSHSWSENTEAF
TRBJ1-2 | 16 | TRBV4-2 | ASSQDGTSGQGLIGYT
TRBJ2-7 | 14 | TRBV5-8 | ASSSYRWALANEQY
TRBJ1-6 | 12 | TRBV4-3 | ASSQGTALSPLH
TRBJ2-3 | 12 | TRBV7-7 | ASSPQGRGDTQY
TRBJ1-5 | 14 | TRBV15 | ATSRDRGGGGQPQH
TRBJ2-1 | 13 | TRBV13 | ASSFGGSLENEQF
TRBJ2-5 | 14 | TRBV27 | ASSPVRGGPRETQY
TRBJ2-1 | 13 | TRBV28 | ASSPHRESYNEQF
TRBJ1-1 | 12 | TRBV10-3 | AIRGDTMNTEAF
TRBJ1-2 | 14 | TRBV19 | ASSHGLRQGNYGYT